These 22 T cell receptor beta chains were all obtained from the same sample, sequenced in a study of T cell clonality in common variable immunodeficiency. Repertoires were generated with immunoSEQ multiplex PCR, while TCRdb's copy carries only in-frame clones and drops some. Sampling found some 50,000 clones, none seen once. Sequencing used peripheral blood mononuclear cells. These receptors came from a person aged 18 to 69 in good health.

This clone was detected a few times. The CDR3 end lies 3 residues beyond the end of the read and is filled in from the germline J gene. The chain recombines TRBV2 with TRBJ2-7; D is uncertain. CDR1 is SNHLY and CDR2 is FYNNEI in the germline V gene. Trimming left V 5 bases short and J 6 bases short, with 11 bases between. The CDR3 consists of 12 residues. CDR3 DNA (partial): TGTGCCAGCAGTTACGGTGATCTCGAG. Translation gives CASSYGDLE. In full, the CDR3 reads CASSYGDLEQYF.

This clone was recorded many times. The read is 3 residues too short to cover the CDR3 end, so that end is filled in from the germline J gene. The rearrangement uses TRBV12-3 or TRBV12-4 and TRBJ2-6; possibly TRBD1 for D (6 bases). The germline V and J ends were trimmed by 7 bases and 3 bases, with 16 bases remaining between them. This CDR3 contains 16 residues. This chain's CDR3 is CASTVQGSIGANVLTF. CDR3 DNA (partial): TGTGCCAGCACCGTACAGGGTAGCATTGGGGCCAACGTC.

In its sample, this clone was seen many times. One junction end disagrees with the germline gene, perhaps due to a read error. The CDR3 end falls 3 residues outside the read, so it is completed with the germline J gene. The V and J genes are TRBV4-2 and TRBJ1-4; tentative D call: TRBD1 (5 bases). Germline V lookup: CDR1 LGHNA, CDR2 YNFKEQ. The CDR3 contains 16 residues. The CDR3 protein is CASSQDPGGGNEKLFF. The part of the CDR3 DNA that was read is TGCGCCAGCAGCCAAGATCCGGGCGGGGGTAATGAAAAA.

There are many counts of this clone. The CDR3 is cut off 3 residues early in the read; its end comes from the germline J gene. The V and J genes are TRBV18 and TRBJ2-3; D is unresolved. CDR1 and CDR2 (germline): KGHSH, LQKENI. The V end lost 3 bases, the J end lost 5 bases, and 9 bases lay between the germline ends. This CDR3 is built from 13 residues. Partial CDR3 DNA: TGTGCCAGCTCACCGCCCTCAGGAGATACG. It codes for CASSPPSGDT. The CDR3 reads in full as CASSPPSGDTQYF.

This clone was seen repeatedly, ten times or more. Its ends do not fully match the called genes, so a read error is possible. The read ends 3 residues before the CDR3 terminus; that terminus is restored from the germline J gene. This chain uses TRBV7-7 with TRBJ2-1; 9 positions match TRBD2. The CDR3 covers 15 residues. The germline gives CDR1 SSHAT, CDR2 FNYEAQ (reference sequence). The sequenced part of the CDR3 DNA is TGTGCTAGCAGCTTAGCGGGGGCGACCTACAATGAG. Translation: CASSLAGATYNE. The full CDR3 sequence reads CASSLAGATYNEQFF.

This clone was seen a few times. Given a much more abundant clone one base away, this may be a read error. The read halts 3 residues ahead of the CDR3 end, with the missing end drawn from the germline J gene. The same CDR3 can be traced to other DNA sequences in this sample. V gene TRBV19 combines with J gene TRBJ2-5, with D perhaps matching TRBD2 (5 bases). The CDR3 has 17 residues. Germline V CDR1 and CDR2: LNHDA, SQIVND (reference sequence). The CDR3 bases that were read are TGTGCTAGTAGTCTAAGACAAGCGGACGCGTCCCAAGAGACC. Protein: CASSLRQADASQET. In full, the CDR3 is CASSLRQADASQETQYF.

The table lists this clone with a few counts. Coverage ceases 3 residues before the CDR3 finishes, and the germline J gene fills in the end. The chain has TRBV6-2 or TRBV6-3 and TRBJ1-1; 8 bases match TRBD1. The CDR3 contains 16 residues. The V gene's germline CDR1 is MNHEY and CDR2 SVGEGT. This chain's CDR3 is CASSSRQGRVTDTAFF. CDR3 bases read: TGTGCCAGCAGTTCCCGACAGGGGCGGGTGACAGATACG.

This clone was observed a handful of times. The missing CDR3 end, 3 residues past where the read stops, is filled in from the germline J gene. The gene calls are TRBV19 and TRBJ2-1, with TRBD2 identical over 9 bases. The CDR3 spans 15 residues. The junction had 7 bases not matched to a gene; V was cut back by 2 bases and J by 8 bases. Per the germline V gene, CDR1 is LNHDA and CDR2 is SQIVND (reference sequence). The CDR3 reads CASSIFSGGRYEQFF. The part of the CDR3 DNA that was read is TGTGCCAGTAGTATATTCAGCGGGGGGCGTTATGAG.

A word on this clone: The read stops 3 residues short of the end of the CDR3; the missing end is completed from the germline J gene. This chain joins TRBV2 and TRBJ1-6; D unresolved. This CDR3 contains 15 residues. V was pared by 4 bases and J by 8 bases, with 15 bases between. The V gene's germline CDR1 is SNHLY and CDR2 FYNNEI. CDR3 sequence: CASSVSAGVDSPLHF. The covered CDR3 bases are TGTGCCAGCAGTGTTTCGGCAGGTGTTGATTCACCC.

This clone was detected ten times or more. Coverage ceases 3 residues before the CDR3 finishes, and the germline J gene fills in the end. This chain links TRBV19 with TRBJ2-1, with 8 bases aligning to TRBD1. The CDR3 length is 13 residues. Germline V lookup: CDR1 LNHDA, CDR2 SQIVND (reference sequence). J lost 7 bases, V lost 6 bases, and 5 bases had no gene match. The CDR3 reads CASSPRQGNEQFF. The CDR3 bases that were read are TGTGCCAGTAGCCCCCGACAGGGGAATGAG.

This clone has at least ten counts. The read comes to an end 3 residues before the CDR3 does, leaving the germline J gene to fill in the end. The gene calls are TRBV20-1 and TRBJ2-1; the match to TRBD2 covers 8 bases. In germline, CDR1 is DFQATT, CDR2 SNEGSKA (reference sequence). The CDR3 contains 16 residues. After removal of 0 bases from V and 0 bases from J, the junction contained 4 bases not matched to a gene. Incomplete CDR3 DNA: TGCAGTGCTAGAGAGGCGGGAGGCTTCTCCTACAATGAG. This translates into CSAREAGGFSYNE. The whole CDR3 region reads CSAREAGGFSYNEQFF.

This clone has a handful of counts. The missing CDR3 end, 3 residues past where the read stops, is filled in from the germline J gene. V and J are TRBV7-9 and TRBJ2-2, with a tentative D call TRBD2 (7 bases). The CDR3 totals 15 residues. Germline lookup yields CDR1 SEHNR and CDR2 FQNEAQ (reference sequence). Trimming cost V 8 bases and J 2 bases, with 15 bases left between them. This chain's CDR3 is CASSNRGGNTGELFF. The CDR3 bases that were read are TGTGCCAGCTCCAATAGGGGGGGAAACACCGGGGAG.

This clone was picked up many times. The read ends 3 residues early relative to the CDR3; the germline J gene fills the gap. The chain joins TRBV19 to TRBJ1-2, with 9 bases lining up with TRBD1. The V and J ends lost 7 bases and 4 bases, in that order; junction bases with no gene match: 4. Germline V gene lookup returns CDR1 LNHDA and CDR2 SQIVND (reference sequence). The CDR3 contains 13 residues. CDR3 DNA (partial): TGTGCCAGTATGGGGGGACAGGGCTATGGC. This codes for CASMGGQGYG. The CDR3 in its entirety is CASMGGQGYGYTF.

The table lists this clone with many counts. The read is 3 residues too short to cover the CDR3 end, so that end is filled in from the germline J gene. The rearrangement links TRBV20-1 to TRBJ2-7, with TRBD2 matching 8 bases. Germline V CDR1 and CDR2: DFQATT, SNEGSKA (reference sequence). The trim removed 1 base at V and 2 bases at J, leaving 7 bases unmatched. The CDR3 loop spans 15 amino acids. CDR3 bases read: TGCAGTGCTAGAGTTAGCGAGCGGGGGCCCTACGAG. This codes for CSARVSERGPYE. The whole CDR3 is CSARVSERGPYEQYF.

This clone was recorded a few times. A junction boundary mismatches the germline segment, possibly from a read error. The read terminates 3 residues before the CDR3 end, so the remaining end is supplied by the germline J gene. V is TRBV5-6 and J is TRBJ1-2; D may be TRBD1 (6 bases). CDR1 is SGHDT, CDR2 YYEEEE, per germline. This CDR3 region has 13 residues. This CDR3 reads CASSLGQADGYTF. Incomplete CDR3 DNA: TGTGCCAGCAGCTTGGGACAGGCGGATGGG.

This clone was detected only a few times. The sequenced fragment ends 3 residues before the CDR3 boundary, so the rest is inferred from the germline J gene. The chain carries TRBV18 and TRBJ1-5, with no clear D. CDR1 and CDR2 (germline): KGHSH, LQKENI. The CDR3 contains 13 residues. CDR3 sequence reads: CASSPLDLGPQHF. CDR3 DNA, as far as it was read: TGTGCCAGCTCACCACTAGACCTGGGCCCC.

This clone has at least ten counts. The read ends 3 residues before the CDR3 terminus; that terminus is restored from the germline J gene. The chain carries TRBV29-1 and TRBJ2-3; D is undetermined. Trimming pared 7 bases from V and 0 bases from J, leaving 11 bases between. Per germline, CDR1 SQVTM and CDR2 ANQGSEA. The CDR3 loop spans 13 amino acids. This chain's CDR3 is CSGLVQSTDTQYF. The CDR3 bases that were read are TGCAGCGGCCTTGTCCAGAGCACAGATACG.

In this sample, this clone turned up many times. The DNA ends 3 residues before the CDR3 does, and the rest of the CDR3 is filled in from the germline J gene. The chain employs TRBV7-2 and TRBJ2-1; D may be TRBD1 (6 bases). This CDR3 contains 13 residues. The germline CDR1 and CDR2 sequences are SGHTA and FQGNSA. Trimming pared 1 base from V and 8 bases from J, leaving 9 bases between. The CDR3 here is CASSLGRGDEQFF. The CDR3 bases that were read are TGTGCCAGCAGCTTAGGCAGGGGAGATGAG.

Notes on this clone: The read ends 3 residues early relative to the CDR3; the germline J gene fills the gap. The chain combines TRBV7-6 with TRBJ2-4; 10 bases match TRBD1. The CDR3 runs 17 residues. Germline CDR1 reads SGHVS; CDR2 reads FNYEAQ. The CDR3 sequence is CASSLRGTGESIDGQYF. The CDR3 bases that were read are TGTGCCAGCAGCCTCCGTGGGACAGGGGAGTCCATTGATGGT. The full variable domain, rest sourced from reference TRBV7-6 and TRBJ2-4, is GAGVSQSPRYKVTKRGQDVALRCDPISGHVSLYWYRQALGQGPEFLTYFNYEAQQDKSGLPNDRFSAERPEGSISTLTIQRTEQRDSAMYRCASSLRGTGESIDGQYFGAGTRLSVL.

This clone was recorded at least ten times. The read ends 3 residues early relative to the CDR3; the germline J gene fills the gap. The chain combines TRBV29-1 with TRBJ2-7, with 8 bases lining up with TRBD1. V shed 5 bases, J shed 4 bases, and the junction held 4 bases outside the gene matches. This CDR3 has 12 amino acids. Germline V CDR1 and CDR2: SQVTM, ANQGSEA. The part of the CDR3 DNA that was read is TGCAGCGTTTTACAGGGGGTATACGAG. This encodes CSVLQGVYE. The whole CDR3 protein reads CSVLQGVYEQYF.

This clone was recorded at least ten times. The CDR3 extends 3 residues past the end of the read, so its final part is completed from the germline J gene. The genes are TRBV10-3 and TRBJ2-3; 11 nucleotides match TRBD2. The V gene end was trimmed by 5 bases and the J gene end by 5 bases; junction bases not matched to a gene: 6. The germline gives CDR1 ENHRY, CDR2 SYGVKD. This CDR3 is built from 15 residues. This CDR3 reads CAISLAGGHGDTQYF. The part of the CDR3 DNA that was read is TGTGCCATCAGTTTAGCGGGGGGGCATGGAGATACG.

In its sample, this clone was seen many times. The read ends 3 residues before the CDR3 terminus; that terminus is restored from the germline J gene. This chain links TRBV6-2 or TRBV6-3 with TRBJ2-1, with D unclear. This CDR3 region has 16 residues. Germline CDR1 MNHEY, CDR2 SVGEGT. Trimming shortened V by 6 bases and J by 1 base, and 16 bases separated the two germline ends. CDR3 DNA, as far as it was read: TGTGCCAGCAGACCTGTAGGGCCCTTATCCTACAATGAG. As protein: CASRPVGPLSYNE. The full CDR3 sequence reads CASRPVGPLSYNEQFF.